These 23 T cell receptor beta chains were all obtained from the same sample, sequenced in a study of monozygotic twins with cystic fibrosis. Generated by immunoSEQ multiplex PCR, the TCRdb table keeps only in-frame clones and is missing some. Of around 25,000 clones listed, around 96% were seen once; the top ten hold approximately 3%. The sequenced sample was blood. The receptors derive from a girl aged 2 to 10 with cystic fibrosis.

Only one count was recorded for this clone. The chain has TRBV7-2 and TRBJ2-1; D is possibly TRBD2 (5 bases). The germline gives CDR1 SGHTA, CDR2 FQGNSA. V was shortened by 5 bases and J by 8 bases, with 13 bases between the two germline ends. The CDR3 is 13 residues long. CDR3 coding DNA: TGTGCCAGCAGCCTACGTTCGCGGGATGAGCAGTTCTTC. Protein: CASSLRSRDEQFF. Full variable domain (outside the CDR3, taken from reference TRBV7-2 and TRBJ2-1): GAGVSQSPSNKVTEKGKDVELRCDPISGHTALYWYRQSLGQGLEFLIYFQGNSAPDKSGLPSDRFSAERTGGSVSTLTIQRTQQEDSAVYLCASSLRSRDEQFFGPGTRLTVL.

This chain joins TRBV2 and TRBJ2-5, with D maybe TRBD2 (5 bases). The CDR3 contains 15 residues. Trimming shortened V by 6 bases and J by 3 bases, and 17 bases separated the two germline ends. From germline, CDR1 is SNHLY and CDR2 FYNNEI. The CDR3 DNA sequence: TGTGCCAGCAGGGCCGGGATCCATAGGGAAGAGACCCAGTACTTC. It encodes CASRAGIHREETQYF.

The V call is TRBV5-1, the J call TRBJ2-1; no reliable D call. Germline CDR1 is SGHRS and CDR2 is YFSETQ. This CDR3 has 15 amino acids. The V and J ends lost 0 bases and 0 bases respectively, with 7 bases between them. The CDR3 sequence: CASSLGVSSYNEQFF. As DNA, the CDR3 is TGCGCCAGCAGCTTGGGGGTTAGCTCCTACAATGAGCAGTTCTTC. Filled out from reference TRBV5-1 and TRBJ2-1, the complete variable domain reads KAGVTQTPRYLIKTRGQQVTLSCSPISGHRSVSWYQQTPGQGLQFLFEYFSETQRNKGNFPGRFSGRQFSNSRSEMNVSTLELGDSALYLCASSLGVSSYNEQFFGPGTRLTVL.

The chain combines TRBV12-5 with TRBJ2-1, with 10 bases aligning to TRBD2. The CDR3 extends over 14 amino acids. CDR1 is LGHNT and CDR2 is FRNRAP in the germline V gene. Trimming took 10 bases from V and 7 from J; bases not matched to a gene: 10. CDR3 residues: CATAAGGPGNEQFF. CDR3 sequence (DNA): TGTGCTACAGCAGCGGGAGGGCCAGGAAATGAGCAGTTCTTC.

The chain joins TRBV7-9 to TRBJ1-1; 10 bases are a match to TRBD1. There are 15 residues in the CDR3. The junction had 3 bases not matched to a gene; V was cut back by 5 bases and J by 0 bases. CDR1 is SEHNR, CDR2 FQNEAQ, per germline (reference sequence). The CDR3 DNA reads TGTGCCAGCAGCGGGGACAGGGGAATGAACACTGAAGCTTTCTTT. Its translation: CASSGDRGMNTEAFF.

This clone was observed once. V usage is TRBV7-2 and J usage is TRBJ1-3; 8 nucleotides align to TRBD1. Unmatched junction bases numbered 4, after V lost 4 bases and J lost 5 bases. Germline V gene lookup returns CDR1 SGHTA and CDR2 FQGNSA. The CDR3 is 14 amino acids. The CDR3 spells CASSSGQGRNTIYF. CDR3 nucleotides: TGTGCCAGCAGCTCAGGACAGGGAAGAAACACCATATATTTT.

The J gene is TRBJ1-5, the V gene TRBV28; D is perhaps TRBD1 (6 bases). This CDR3 spans 15 amino acids. Trimming shortened V by 6 bases and J by 6 bases, and 18 bases separated the two germline ends. Per germline, CDR1 MDHEN and CDR2 SYDVKM. The chain's CDR3 is CASRKQGMVGQPQHF. As DNA, the CDR3 is TGTGCCAGCAGAAAACAGGGTATGGTAGGTCAGCCCCAGCATTTT.

The chain joins TRBV30 to TRBJ2-5; 7 nucleotides match TRBD1. Germline V gene sequence: CDR1 GTSNPN, CDR2 SVGIG (reference sequence). V dropped 2 bases and J dropped 7; count of bases not matched to a gene: 7. CDR3 size: 13 residues. CDR3 DNA sequence: TGTGCCTGGAGTACAGGGGCGAAGGGGACCCAGTACTTC. This encodes CAWSTGAKGTQYF.

This clone appeared once. This chain joins TRBV28 and TRBJ2-1, with 10 positions matching TRBD2. V lost 6 bases to trimming and J lost 7 bases; unmatched junction nucleotides: 6. Looked up from germline, CDR1 is MDHEN and CDR2 is SYDVKM. The CDR3 consists of 14 residues. The CDR3 loop reads CASSPQTSGNEQFF. The CDR3 DNA reads as TGTGCCAGCAGCCCTCAGACTAGCGGGAATGAGCAGTTCTTC.

The chain joins TRBV9 to TRBJ1-3; a possible D gene is TRBD1 (6 bases). There are 18 residues in the CDR3. V was pared by 3 bases and J by 0 bases, with 19 bases between. Per the germline V gene, CDR1 is SGDLS and CDR2 is YYNGEE. CDR3 sequence reads: CASSASLPDRFSGNTIYF. CDR3 DNA: TGTGCCAGCAGCGCGTCCTTACCCGACAGGTTCTCTGGAAACACCATATATTTT.

As for this clone: One end of the junction fails to match germline, which may point to a read error. The J gene is TRBJ2-7, the V gene TRBV28; D gene unclear. The CDR3 loop spans 14 amino acids. The germline gives CDR1 MDHEN, CDR2 SYDVKM. In DNA form, the CDR3 reads TGTGCCAGCAGATTATTTAGTAGCTCCTACGAGCAGTACTTC. This translates into CASRLFSSSYEQYF.

The CDR3: CASSLSGSSYEQYF. The CDR3 nucleotides read TGTGCCAGCAGCTTAAGCGGGAGCTCCTACGAGCAGTACTTC. The chain uses TRBV7-3 and TRBJ2-7; TRBD2 agrees at 7 bases. V lost 1 base to trimming and J lost 0 bases; unmatched junction nucleotides: 0. Germline V gives CDR1 SGHTA, CDR2 FQGTGA. This CDR3 has 14 amino acids.

The chain joins TRBV5-5 to TRBJ2-2, with 11 bases fitting TRBD2. The CDR3 covers 19 residues. With V trimmed by 0 bases and J by 5 bases, 12 bases remained unmatched. Germline lookup yields CDR1 SGHKS and CDR2 YYEKEE (reference sequence). The CDR3: CASSLATSGRGFGTGELFF. CDR3 nucleotides: TGTGCCAGCAGCTTGGCAACTAGCGGGAGAGGGTTTGGAACCGGGGAGCTGTTTTTT.

V is TRBV7-9 and J is TRBJ2-2; perhaps D is TRBD1 or TRBD2 (5 bases each). This CDR3 spans 16 amino acids. Germline V CDR1 and CDR2: SEHNR, FQNEAQ (reference sequence). V was trimmed by 4 bases and J by 4 bases, leaving 16 bases between them. The CDR3 sequence: CASSSGPTQGTGELFF. Written as DNA, the CDR3 is TGTGCCAGCAGCTCGGGACCGACTCAAGGCACCGGGGAGCTGTTTTTT.

The chain combines TRBV7-2 with TRBJ1-1; 9 bases are shared with TRBD1. V shed 5 bases and J 5 bases; nucleotides not matched to a gene: 12. This CDR3 comprises 16 residues. Germline CDR1 SGHTA, CDR2 FQGNSA. As DNA, the CDR3 is TGTGCCAGCAGCCACAGACAGGGGGTGGCCAGGACTGAAGCTTTCTTT. It specifies CASSHRQGVARTEAFF.

This chain uses TRBV6-5 with TRBJ1-3; 7 bases match TRBD1. Trimming took 0 bases from V and 2 from J; bases not matched to a gene: 1. Germline V lookup: CDR1 MNHEY, CDR2 SVGAGI. CDR3 length: 15 residues. CDR3 nucleotide sequence: TGTGCCAGCAGTTACTCGACAGGGACTGGAAACACCATATATTTT. This sequence encodes CASSYSTGTGNTIYF.

CDR3 amino acids: CASRLQGETQYF. The CDR3 nucleotides read TGTGCCAGCAGGTTACAAGGAGAGACCCAGTACTTC. This chain connects TRBV7-2 to TRBJ2-5; D not certain. Trimming pared 6 bases from V and 4 bases from J, leaving 9 bases between. The CDR3 spans 12 residues. The germline V gene has CDR1 SGHTA and CDR2 FQGNSA.

V usage is TRBV27 and J usage is TRBJ1-3; possible D gene TRBD1, 6 bases. The CDR3 sequence is 18 residues long. CDR1 MNHEY and CDR2 SMNVEV come from the germline V gene (reference sequence). The V end lost 7 bases, the J end lost 0 bases, and 22 bases lay between the germline ends. The CDR3 region is CASNFPPKDRTSGNTIYF. CDR3 nucleotide sequence: TGTGCCAGCAATTTCCCACCCAAGGACAGAACCTCTGGAAACACCATATATTTT.

This clone was counted a single time. The chain is built from TRBV19 and TRBJ2-5, with D possibly matching TRBD1 (6 bases). V was cut by 1 base and J by 1 base, with 10 bases left in between. In germline, CDR1 is LNHDA, CDR2 SQIVND (reference sequence). CDR3 size: 15 residues. CDR3 sequence (DNA): TGTGCCAGTAGTATAGTGTGGGACACCCAAGAGACCCAGTACTTC. Its translation is CASSIVWDTQETQYF.

This clone has only one observation. CDR3 in DNA: TGCAGTGCTAGCGGGAGAGGGGAGCAGTACTTC. This encodes CSASGRGEQYF. The chain uses TRBV20-1 and TRBJ2-7; D might be TRBD2 (6 bases). The CDR3 runs 11 residues. V lost 3 bases and J lost 7, with 10 bases in between. CDR1 and CDR2 (germline): DFQATT, SNEGSKA (reference sequence).

This chain connects TRBV29-1 to TRBJ2-3; D remains unclear. The CDR3 length is 15 residues. Trimming stripped 0 bases from V and 2 bases from J, with 12 bases between. In germline, CDR1 is SQVTM, CDR2 ANQGSEA. DNA of the CDR3: TGCAGCGTTGAAGACCCGGCCTTCCACACAGATACGCAGTATTTT. Its translation: CSVEDPAFHTDTQYF.

CDR3: CASSFGGPETQYF. The CDR3 region has the DNA TGTGCCAGCAGCTTTGGAGGGCCGGAGACCCAGTACTTC. The V and J genes are TRBV7-9 and TRBJ2-5; tentative D call: TRBD2 (6 bases). The V gene's germline CDR1 is SEHNR and CDR2 FQNEAQ (reference sequence). The CDR3 is made up of 13 amino acids. V was trimmed by 3 bases and J by 5 bases, leaving 10 bases between them.

This clone was picked up one time. The rearrangement joins TRBV6-1 to TRBJ2-1; D perhaps matches TRBD1 (5 bases). This CDR3 is 13 amino acids long. V lost 10 bases and J lost 5, with 15 bases in between. CDR1 and CDR2 from the germline V gene are MNHNS and SASEGT. DNA for the CDR3: TGTGCCACCTCCCGGCAGGGCGACAATGAGCAGTTCTTC. Protein: CATSRQGDNEQFF.